The rows below give T cell receptor beta chains drawn from one sample of a study of blood T cell repertoires in COVID-19. The protocol was immunoSEQ multiplex PCR, while the TCRdb copy is restricted to in-frame clones and leaves out a portion. The sample has about 310,000 clones; around 85% are singletons. Sequencing was done on a sample of PBMCs or T cells enriched from blood (not recorded which). The source is a woman aged 25 to 39 who had been exposed to COVID-19. Each CDR3 is given without its conserved first and last residue. Fields, in order: CDR3 protein, CDR3 length, V gene, J gene.

cdr3_aa: ASNLRRGSTEAF; cdr3_length: 12; v_call: TRBV5-1; j_call: TRBJ1-1
cdr3_aa: ASSQDDSYTEAF; cdr3_length: 12; v_call: TRBV3-1/TRBV3-2; j_call: TRBJ1-1
cdr3_aa: ASSISGQNTEAF; cdr3_length: 12; v_call: TRBV27; j_call: TRBJ1-1
cdr3_aa: ASSSPGQGVYEQY; cdr3_length: 13; v_call: TRBV7-9; j_call: TRBJ2-7
cdr3_aa: ASKAGTGGEKLF; cdr3_length: 12; v_call: TRBV5-6; j_call: TRBJ1-4
cdr3_aa: AISESGTGGNQPQH; cdr3_length: 14; v_call: TRBV10-3; j_call: TRBJ1-5
cdr3_aa: ATSDPLVIAGGNEQF; cdr3_length: 15; v_call: TRBV24-1; j_call: TRBJ2-1
cdr3_aa: ASSLVSSSISYNEQF; cdr3_length: 15; v_call: TRBV7-8; j_call: TRBJ2-1
cdr3_aa: ASNAGTGLETQY; cdr3_length: 12; v_call: TRBV5-1; j_call: TRBJ2-5
cdr3_aa: ASSFSLIGTGNTEAF; cdr3_length: 15; v_call: TRBV27; j_call: TRBJ1-1
cdr3_aa: ASSSRRQGKGQPQH; cdr3_length: 14; v_call: TRBV28; j_call: TRBJ1-5
cdr3_aa: AWSVGQGAGQPQH; cdr3_length: 13; v_call: TRBV30; j_call: TRBJ1-5
cdr3_aa: ASSFRGGGGNQPQH; cdr3_length: 14; v_call: TRBV28; j_call: TRBJ1-5
cdr3_aa: ASRGQEVTEAF; cdr3_length: 11; v_call: TRBV12-3/TRBV12-4; j_call: TRBJ1-1
cdr3_aa: ASSPSLTGFRT; cdr3_length: 11; v_call: TRBV27; j_call: TRBJ1-2
cdr3_aa: ASSARTVNTEAF; cdr3_length: 12; v_call: TRBV28; j_call: TRBJ1-1
cdr3_aa: ATSRAFFQGGNSPLH; cdr3_length: 15; v_call: TRBV15; j_call: TRBJ1-6
cdr3_aa: ASSSRTSGRNTQY; cdr3_length: 13; v_call: TRBV27; j_call: TRBJ2-3
cdr3_aa: ASSAPGREWSYT; cdr3_length: 12; v_call: TRBV27; j_call: TRBJ1-2
cdr3_aa: ASSQVFLARVQETQY; cdr3_length: 15; v_call: TRBV27; j_call: TRBJ2-5
cdr3_aa: ASSSVLVYEQY; cdr3_length: 11; v_call: TRBV7-9; j_call: TRBJ2-7
cdr3_aa: ASSLAGTGFMAKNIQY; cdr3_length: 16; v_call: TRBV5-4; j_call: TRBJ2-4
cdr3_aa: AWTKGQGTQPQH; cdr3_length: 12; v_call: TRBV30; j_call: TRBJ1-5
cdr3_aa: AISAQGAGDGYT; cdr3_length: 12; v_call: TRBV10-3; j_call: TRBJ1-2
cdr3_aa: ASSELSRSGRNTGELF; cdr3_length: 16; v_call: TRBV2; j_call: TRBJ2-2
cdr3_aa: ASSPPSGGNEKLF; cdr3_length: 13; v_call: TRBV7-8; j_call: TRBJ1-4
cdr3_aa: ASSLAGQGSEKLF; cdr3_length: 13; v_call: TRBV7-9; j_call: TRBJ1-4
cdr3_aa: AWSAPPPGQANYGYT; cdr3_length: 15; v_call: TRBV30; j_call: TRBJ1-2
cdr3_aa: AWSPRGWGPYNEQF; cdr3_length: 14; v_call: TRBV30; j_call: TRBJ2-1
cdr3_aa: ASSLGSGDGYT; cdr3_length: 11; v_call: TRBV28; j_call: TRBJ1-2
cdr3_aa: ASSRLTGELF; cdr3_length: 10; v_call: TRBV4-1; j_call: TRBJ2-2
cdr3_aa: AWIDRGRINEQF; cdr3_length: 12; v_call: TRBV30; j_call: TRBJ2-1
cdr3_aa: ASSQESGAKNIQY; cdr3_length: 13; v_call: TRBV4-2; j_call: TRBJ2-4
cdr3_aa: ASGVAEEQF; cdr3_length: 9; v_call: TRBV6-5; j_call: TRBJ2-1
cdr3_aa: ASSQEFLAGGAYEQY; cdr3_length: 15; v_call: TRBV4-1; j_call: TRBJ2-7
cdr3_aa: ASSGALQNTGELF; cdr3_length: 13; v_call: TRBV7-9; j_call: TRBJ2-2
cdr3_aa: ASSDLAVGKLF; cdr3_length: 11; v_call: TRBV6-1; j_call: TRBJ1-4
cdr3_aa: ASSQGPRGVYEQY; cdr3_length: 13; v_call: TRBV3-1/TRBV3-2; j_call: TRBJ2-7
cdr3_aa: ASSYRNYEQY; cdr3_length: 10; v_call: TRBV6-5; j_call: TRBJ2-7
cdr3_aa: ASSLSTVDIQY; cdr3_length: 11; v_call: TRBV7-9; j_call: TRBJ2-4
cdr3_aa: ASSFRQGTNTEAF; cdr3_length: 13; v_call: TRBV5-4; j_call: TRBJ1-1